Presented here are 19 T cell receptor beta chains from one specimen sequenced in a study of blood T cell repertoires in COVID-19. Some clones are missing from TCRdb's copy, which holds only in-frame ones; the method was immunoSEQ multiplex PCR. Of about 160,000 clones listed, around 89% are singletons. Material: PBMCs or T cells enriched from blood (not recorded which). The receptor set was obtained from a woman aged 45 to 65 who had recovered from COVID-19.

The gene calls are TRBV5-1 and TRBJ1-2; 11 bases agree with TRBD1. CDR1 is SGHRS, CDR2 YFSETQ, per germline. This CDR3 contains 16 residues. Trimming took 4 bases from V and 1 from J; bases not matched to a gene: 6. CDR3 sequence: CASSPGQGALNYGYTF. The CDR3 DNA is TGCGCCAGCAGCCCAGGACAGGGGGCCCTTAACTATGGCTACACCTTC. Filled out from reference TRBV5-1 and TRBJ1-2, the complete variable domain reads KAGVTQTPRYLIKTRGQQVTLSCSPISGHRSVSWYQQTPGQGLQFLFEYFSETQRNKGNFPGRFSGRQFSNSRSEMNVSTLELGDSALYLCASSPGQGALNYGYTFGSGTRLTVV.

This sequence joins TRBV6-4 and TRBJ1-5; D is uncertain. The germline CDR1 and CDR2 sequences are MRHNA and SNTAGT. The ends were cut back, 5 bases at V and 0 bases at J, with 8 bases in the middle. The CDR3 length is 14 residues. The CDR3 DNA is TGTGCCAGCAGTTCAGACTATAGCAATCAGCCCCAGCATTTT. Its protein is CASSSDYSNQPQHF.

This sequence joins TRBV5-1 and TRBJ1-3; 7 bases agree with TRBD1. Germline V gene sequence: CDR1 SGHRS, CDR2 YFSETQ. The CDR3 contains 15 residues. The junction had 7 bases not matched to a gene; V was cut back by 4 bases and J by 3 bases. The CDR3: CASSRTTGLGNTIYF. The CDR3 coding sequence is TGCGCCAGCAGCCGGACGACAGGGCTTGGAAACACCATATATTTT.

Concerning this clone itself: Other nucleotide sequences in the sample specify the same CDR3. The chain has TRBV5-6 and TRBJ1-2, with a possible D match to TRBD1 (5 bases). This CDR3 contains 13 residues. Germline V lookup: CDR1 SGHDT, CDR2 YYEEEE. V lost 4 bases and J 0 bases, leaving 7 bases between the germline ends. The CDR3 region has the DNA TGTGCCAGCAGCCGCAGGGCTAACTATGGCTACACCTTC. Its translation is CASSRRANYGYTF. Full variable domain (remainder filled in from reference TRBV5-6 and TRBJ1-2): DAGVTQSPTHLIKTRGQQVTLRCSPKSGHDTVSWYQQALGQGPQFIFQYYEEEERQRGNFPDRFSGHQFPNYSSELNVNALLLGDSALYLCASSRRANYGYTFGSGTRLTVV.

This chain links TRBV7-9 with TRBJ2-4, with 13 bases matching TRBD2. The ends lost 5 bases at V and 3 bases at J; junction bases unmatched: 7. The CDR3 contains 17 residues. Germline V gene sequence: CDR1 SEHNR, CDR2 FQNEAQ (reference sequence). The CDR3 DNA follows: TGTGCCAGCAGCAGAGCCGGGACTAGCGGGGACAAAAACATTCAGTACTTC. This encodes CASSRAGTSGDKNIQYF. The entire variable domain, with the rest obtained from reference TRBV7-9 and TRBJ2-4, is as follows: DTGVSQNPRHKITKRGQNVTFRCDPISEHNRLYWYRQTLGQGPEFLTYFQNEAQLEKSRLLSDRFSAERPKGSFSTLEIQRTEQGDSAMYLCASSRAGTSGDKNIQYFGAGTRLSVL.

The chain is built from TRBV19 and TRBJ1-1, with D possibly matching TRBD1 (5 bases). The germline gives CDR1 LNHDA, CDR2 SQIVND (reference sequence). This CDR3 comprises 15 residues. Trimming cost V 6 bases and J 2 bases, with 16 bases left between them. The CDR3: CASSQSTGLNTEAFF. CDR3 coding DNA: TGTGCCAGTAGCCAATCCACAGGACTAAACACTGAAGCTTTCTTT.

This sequence joins TRBV27 and TRBJ2-1, with 9 positions matching TRBD2. V lost 10 bases, J lost 9 bases, and 19 bases stayed unmatched. Germline V gene data show CDR1 as MNHEY and CDR2 as SMNVEV (reference sequence). The CDR3 has 16 residues. The CDR3 DNA sequence: TGTGCCACCTTTCAATCCGGGACTAGCAAAGTCAGTGAGCAGTTCTTC. Protein product: CATFQSGTSKVSEQFF.

The rearrangement links TRBV7-3 to TRBJ1-3; 7 bases map to TRBD1. The V gene end was trimmed by 4 bases and the J gene end by 4 bases; junction bases not matched to a gene: 1. Germline V gene lookup returns CDR1 SGHTA and CDR2 FQGTGA. The length of the CDR3 is 13 residues. For the CDR3, the DNA is TGTGCCAGCAGCTCGGGACAGGGAAACACCATATATTTT. Protein product: CASSSGQGNTIYF.

The V and J genes are TRBV7-9 and TRBJ1-6, with 10 nucleotides matching TRBD1. CDR3 length: 16 amino acids. The germline CDR1 and CDR2 sequences are SEHNR and FQNEAQ (reference sequence). With V trimmed by 5 bases and J by 7 bases, 8 bases remained unmatched. The CDR3 DNA follows: TGTGCCAGCAGCAAGACAGGGGGCGTGAAGAATTCACCCCTCCACTTT. Translated: CASSKTGGVKNSPLHF.

CDR3 sequence reads: CASSKLHYSNQPQHF. DNA for the CDR3: TGTGCCAGCAGCAAACTACACTATAGCAATCAGCCCCAGCATTTT. V and J are TRBV21-1 and TRBJ1-5. TRBV21-1 is listed as a pseudogene. This CDR3 is 15 amino acids long.

The CDR3 is CASSYSGGAFDGETQYF. CDR3 nucleotides: TGCGCCAGCAGCTACTCGGGGGGCGCGTTCGATGGGGAGACCCAGTACTTC. The chain joins TRBV5-1 to TRBJ2-5, with a possible D match to TRBD2 (7 bases). Germline CDR1 and CDR2: SGHRS and YFSETQ. V lost 3 bases and J 5 bases, leaving 23 bases between the germline ends. The CDR3 covers 17 residues.

The chain links TRBV11-3 to TRBJ1-2; 7 bases agree with TRBD1. V was clipped by 4 bases and J by 8 bases; unmatched bases: 16. Germline V gives CDR1 SGHNT, CDR2 YENEEA. The CDR3 length is 16 residues. The CDR3 sequence is CASSSNPSRRGHGYTF. The CDR3 bases are TGTGCCAGCAGCTCCAACCCCTCGCGGAGGGGGCACGGCTACACCTTC. The entire variable domain, with the rest obtained from reference TRBV11-3 and TRBJ1-2, is as follows: EAGVVQSPRYKIIEKKQPVAFWCNPISGHNTLYWYLQNLGQGPELLIRYENEEAVDDSQLPKDRFSAERLKGVDSTLKIQPAELGDSAVYLCASSSNPSRRGHGYTFGSGTRLTVV.

This chain uses TRBV5-1 with TRBJ2-2; D ambiguous. CDR3 length: 14 residues. V lost 2 bases, J lost 6 bases, and 11 bases lay in between. Germline CDR1 is SGHRS and CDR2 is YFSETQ. The CDR3 bases are TGCGCCAGCAGCTTACCTAGGTCCGCCGGGGAGCTGTTTTTT. This codes for CASSLPRSAGELFF.

The gene calls are TRBV6-5 and TRBJ1-2, with 10 bases that match TRBD1. Trimming removed 4 bases from V and 5 bases from J; junction bases left unmatched: 7. In germline, CDR1 is MNHEY, CDR2 SVGAGI. The CDR3 runs 15 residues. CDR3 loop: CASSSPRQGAYGYTF. The CDR3 DNA reads TGTGCCAGCAGTTCACCCCGACAGGGGGCGTATGGCTACACCTTC.

The chain has TRBV7-2 and TRBJ2-5, with D unclear. Germline lookup yields CDR1 SGHTA and CDR2 FQGNSA. The CDR3 is 15 amino acids. The V end was cut by 1 base, the J end by 5 bases, with 14 bases between. The CDR3 reads CASSLESAAAETQYF. CDR3 bases: TGTGCCAGCAGCTTAGAGTCGGCGGCAGCGGAGACCCAGTACTTC.

Comment on this clone: This same CDR3 is encoded by further DNA sequences in the sample. The genes are TRBV9 and TRBJ2-1; 11 positions agree with TRBD2. In germline, CDR1 is SGDLS, CDR2 YYNGEE. The CDR3 spans 16 residues. The ends lost 1 base at V and 4 bases at J; junction bases unmatched: 4. CDR3 protein: CASSVTGTSGYNEQFF. CDR3 in DNA: TGTGCCAGCAGCGTAACCGGGACTAGCGGATACAATGAGCAGTTCTTC.

The chain combines TRBV9 with TRBJ1-6, with D perhaps matching TRBD1 (6 bases). This CDR3 is 16 amino acids long. Trimming removed 0 bases at V and 7 bases at J, with 14 bases between. Per the germline V gene, CDR1 is SGDLS and CDR2 is YYNGEE. DNA for the CDR3: TGTGCCAGCAGCGTAGACAGGGCCCCCAGGAATTCACCCCTCCACTTT. Protein sequence: CASSVDRAPRNSPLHF.

The chain combines TRBV7-9 with TRBJ1-4; 10 bases agree with TRBD1. Germline V gene sequence: CDR1 SEHNR, CDR2 FQNEAQ (reference sequence). Trimming took 4 bases from V and 7 from J; bases not matched to a gene: 3. CDR3 size: 14 residues. The chain's CDR3 is CASSSGTGVEKLFF. CDR3 coding DNA: TGTGCCAGCAGCTCCGGGACAGGGGTTGAAAAACTGTTTTTT. The variable domain in full, completed from reference TRBV7-9 and TRBJ1-4, reads DTGVSQNPRHKITKRGQNVTFRCDPISEHNRLYWYRQTLGQGPEFLTYFQNEAQLEKSRLLSDRFSAERPKGSFSTLEIQRTEQGDSAMYLCASSSGTGVEKLFFGSGTQLSVL.

This clone came up once. The chain links TRBV19 to TRBJ1-2; D gene ambiguous. Per the germline V gene, CDR1 is LNHDA and CDR2 is SQIVND (reference sequence). The ends were cut back, 1 base at V and 10 bases at J, with 16 bases in the middle. The CDR3 extends over 14 amino acids. The CDR3 nucleotides read TGTGCCAGTAGTATAGCGGTCACTGCCCCTTTCTACACCTTC. Translated, it gives CASSIAVTAPFYTF. The complete variable domain, with remaining parts taken from reference TRBV19 and TRBJ1-2, reads DGGITQSPKYLFRKEGQNVTLSCEQNLNHDAMYWYRQDPGQGLRLIYYSQIVNDFQKGDIAEGYSVSREKKESFPLTVTSAQKNPTAFYLCASSIAVTAPFYTFGSGTRLTVV.